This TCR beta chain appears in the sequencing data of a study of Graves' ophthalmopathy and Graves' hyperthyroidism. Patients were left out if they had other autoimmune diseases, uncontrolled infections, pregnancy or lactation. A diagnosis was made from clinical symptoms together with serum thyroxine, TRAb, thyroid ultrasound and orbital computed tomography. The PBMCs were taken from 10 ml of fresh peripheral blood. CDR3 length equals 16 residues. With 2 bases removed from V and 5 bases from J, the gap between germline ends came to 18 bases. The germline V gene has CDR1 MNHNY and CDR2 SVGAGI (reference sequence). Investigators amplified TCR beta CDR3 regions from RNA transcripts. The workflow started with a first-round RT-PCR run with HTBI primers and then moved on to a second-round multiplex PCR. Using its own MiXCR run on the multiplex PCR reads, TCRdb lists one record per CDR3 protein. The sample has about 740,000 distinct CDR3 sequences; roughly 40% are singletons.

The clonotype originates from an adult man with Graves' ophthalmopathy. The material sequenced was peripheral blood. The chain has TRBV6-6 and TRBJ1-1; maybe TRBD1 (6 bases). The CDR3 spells CASSYRRTEVPTEAFF. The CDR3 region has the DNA TGTGCCAGCAGTTACCGTCGGACAGAGGTGCCAACTGAAGCTTTCTTT.